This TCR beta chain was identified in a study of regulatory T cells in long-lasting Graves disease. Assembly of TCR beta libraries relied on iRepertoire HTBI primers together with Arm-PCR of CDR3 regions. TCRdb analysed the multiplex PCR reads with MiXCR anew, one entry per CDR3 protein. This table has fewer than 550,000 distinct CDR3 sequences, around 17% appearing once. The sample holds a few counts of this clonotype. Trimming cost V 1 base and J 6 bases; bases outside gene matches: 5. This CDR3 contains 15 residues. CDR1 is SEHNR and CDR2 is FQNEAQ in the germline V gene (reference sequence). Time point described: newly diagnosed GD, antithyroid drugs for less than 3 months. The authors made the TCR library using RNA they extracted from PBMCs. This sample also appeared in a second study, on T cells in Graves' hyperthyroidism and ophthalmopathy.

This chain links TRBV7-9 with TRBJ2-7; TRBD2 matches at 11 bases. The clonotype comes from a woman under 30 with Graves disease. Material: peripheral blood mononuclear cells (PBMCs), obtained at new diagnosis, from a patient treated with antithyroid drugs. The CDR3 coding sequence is TGTGCCAGCAGCTTAGTTGGGACTAGCGGCGGCGAGCAGTACTTC. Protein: CASSLVGTSGGEQYF.